A selection of T cell receptor beta chains follows, all from one sample in a study of PD-L1 blockade in urothelial cancer. The assay was immunoSEQ multiplex PCR, and TCRdb's table has in-frame clones only and misses some. The data contain 75,000 to 95,000 clones, less than 95% of them singletons. The sequenced sample was PBMCs, obtained around atezolizumab (anti-PD-L1) treatment. The receptors come from a woman of 80 years or more with urothelial cancer. Both conserved end residues are part of each CDR3. The D gene is left open where the match is weak. Expanded clones are given a class, and other clones once, few, many or no size at all.

size,D,J,V,CDR3,DNA
NA,TRBD2,TRBJ2-1,TRBV11-2,CASSLGQREPYNEQFF,TGTGCCAGCAGCTTAGGGCAGCGGGAGCCCTACAATGAGCAGTTCTTC
NA,TRBD1,TRBJ2-7,TRBV5-1,CASSPPQGAGYEQYF,TGCGCCAGCAGTCCCCCACAGGGGGCGGGCTACGAGCAGTACTTC
once,NA,TRBJ1-5,TRBV18,CASSSQGRTGNQPQHF,TGTGCCAGCTCAAGTCAGGGCCGCACTGGCAATCAGCCCCAGCATTTT
NA,NA,TRBJ1-1,TRBV11-2,CASSFQQNTEAFF,TGTGCCAGCAGCTTTCAACAGAACACTGAAGCTTTCTTT
once,NA,TRBJ1-1,TRBV7-6,CASSLAVQGEAFF,TGTGCCAGCAGCTTAGCCGTCCAGGGTGAAGCTTTCTTT
NA,NA,TRBJ1-1,TRBV28,CASSLGRTVLEAFF,TGTGCCAGCAGTTTAGGTCGTACGGTTCTTGAAGCTTTCTTT
NA,TRBD1,TRBJ2-2,TRBV6-4,CASSSGQGAPAGELFF,TGTGCCAGCAGTTCAGGACAGGGCGCCCCGGCCGGGGAGCTGTTTTTT
NA,TRBD2,TRBJ2-1,TRBV27,CASSSFGLAGGNEQFF,TGTGCCAGCAGTTCCTTCGGACTAGCGGGAGGTAATGAGCAGTTCTTC
NA,TRBD2,TRBJ2-1,TRBV5-4,CASSRRLAGAEQFF,TGTGCCAGCAGCCGACGACTAGCGGGAGCTGAGCAGTTCTTC
NA,NA,TRBJ1-3,TRBV15,CATGRGGENTIYF,TGTGCCACCGGAAGGGGGGGCGAAAACACCATATATTTT
NA,TRBD2,TRBJ2-1,TRBV2,CASSDGLAGVEQFF,TGTGCCAGCAGTGATGGCCTAGCGGGAGTCGAGCAGTTCTTC
once,NA,TRBJ1-1,TRBV19,CASAQGTGYTEAFF,TGTGCCTCCGCCCAGGGGACGGGGTACACTGAAGCTTTCTTT
once,TRBD2,TRBJ2-1,TRBV14,CASSAGGLEQFF,TGTGCCAGCAGCGCGGGGGGGCTTGAGCAGTTCTTC
few,TRBD2,TRBJ2-1,TRBV27,CASTLSSGRMLNEQFF,TGTGCCAGCACGCTTTCTAGCGGGAGGATGTTGAATGAGCAGTTCTTC
NA,TRBD1,TRBJ2-5,TRBV18,CASSAGTAQETQYF,TGTGCCAGCTCGGCCGGGACAGCCCAAGAGACCCAGTACTTC
NA,NA,TRBJ2-7,TRBV19,CASSDRWTSPNDEQYF,TGTGCCAGTAGTGACCGGTGGACAAGCCCTAACGACGAGCAGTACTTC
NA,NA,TRBJ2-7,TRBV30,CAWTNGYEQYF,TGTGCCTGGACTAATGGCTACGAGCAGTACTTC
NA,NA,TRBJ1-4,TRBV9,CASSVAQGINEKLFF,TGTGCCAGCAGCGTAGCCCAGGGGATTAATGAAAAACTGTTTTTT
NA,NA,TRBJ1-3,TRBV7-9,CASQPTGSSGNTIYF,TGTGCCAGCCAACCAACAGGGAGCTCTGGAAACACCATATATTTT
NA,TRBD1,TRBJ1-5,TRBV5-1,CASSLGTGGRGQPQHF,TGCGCCAGCAGCTTGGGGACAGGGGGGAGAGGGCAGCCCCAGCATTTT
NA,TRBD2,TRBJ2-1,TRBV25-1,CASRNSGTQFF,TGTGCCAGCCGGAATAGCGGGACACAGTTCTTC
few,NA,TRBJ2-2,TRBV6-1,CASSVAPSYTGELFF,TGTGCCAGCAGTGTAGCCCCCTCTTACACCGGGGAGCTGTTTTTT
NA,TRBD2,TRBJ2-7,TRBV9,CASSVGGLAAYEQYF,TGTGCCAGCAGCGTAGGAGGGCTAGCGGCCTACGAGCAGTACTTC
NA,TRBD1,TRBJ2-1,TRBV9,CASSAGQGSYNEQFF,TGTGCCAGCAGCGCTGGACAGGGGTCCTACAATGAGCAGTTCTTC
NA,NA,TRBJ2-3,TRBV11-3,CASSLFEGGEEYF,TGTGCCAGCAGCTTGTTTGAGGGGGGGGAGGAGTATTTT
NA,TRBD1,TRBJ2-7,TRBV9,CASSVGQGAYEQYF,TGTGCCAGCAGCGTAGGTCAGGGGGCCTACGAGCAGTACTTC
NA,NA,TRBJ2-7,TRBV9,CASSALASEQYF,TGTGCCAGCAGCGCTCTAGCGAGTGAGCAGTACTTC
NA,NA,TRBJ2-2,TRBV4-2,CASSPGTNTGELFF,TGTGCCAGCAGCCCCGGGACTAACACCGGGGAGCTGTTTTTT
NA,TRBD2,TRBJ2-3,TRBV7-3,CASALAGGPSDTQYF,TGTGCCAGCGCCCTAGCGGGAGGGCCGTCGGATACGCAGTATTTT
NA,TRBD2,TRBJ2-2,TRBV18,CASSRGLANIGELFF,TGTGCCAGCTCACGTGGACTAGCGAACATCGGGGAGCTGTTTTTT
NA,TRBD2,TRBJ2-1,TRBV7-9,CASSLLGTSGRTYNEQFF,TGTGCCAGCAGCTTGCTCGGGACTAGCGGGAGAACCTACAATGAGCAGTTCTTC
NA,TRBD1,TRBJ2-7,TRBV9,CASSGDRAPEQYF,TGTGCCAGCAGCGGCGACAGGGCCCCCGAGCAGTACTTC
once,NA,TRBJ1-4,TRBV25-1,CASSAPTATNEKLFF,TGTGCCAGCAGTGCCCCGACAGCAACTAATGAAAAACTGTTTTTT
NA,TRBD2,TRBJ2-2,TRBV19,CASNTRGGGRTGELFF,TGTGCCAGTAATACTCGGGGGGGCGGCAGGACCGGGGAGCTGTTTTTT
NA,NA,TRBJ1-1,TRBV18,CASSRDPNTEAFF,TGTGCCAGCTCCCGAGATCCGAACACTGAAGCTTTCTTT
NA,NA,TRBJ1-3,TRBV7-9,CASLAGGLISGNTIYF,TGTGCCAGCCTCGCGGGGGGTCTGATTTCTGGAAACACCATATATTTT
NA,TRBD1,TRBJ2-2,TRBV5-1,CASTPDREAGELFF,TGCGCCAGCACCCCTGACAGGGAAGCCGGGGAGCTGTTTTTT
NA,NA,TRBJ2-7,TRBV9,CASSGDIRGTGTYEQYF,TGTGCCAGCAGCGGGGACATAAGAGGGACGGGCACCTACGAGCAGTACTTC
NA,TRBD2,TRBJ2-5,TRBV6-1,CASSDNSGGTQYF,TGTGCCAGCAGTGATAATAGCGGGGGGACCCAGTACTTC
NA,NA,TRBJ2-7,TRBV19,CASSINSRTAGPKYEQYF,TGTGCCAGTAGTATCAATTCCCGGACAGCGGGGCCTAAGTACGAGCAGTACTTC
NA,TRBD2,TRBJ2-2,TRBV7-7,CASSLVAGATGELFF,TGTGCCAGCAGCTTAGTAGCGGGAGCTACCGGGGAGCTGTTTTTT
NA,NA,TRBJ1-3,TRBV29-1,CSVVAGGLSGNTIYF,TGCAGCGTCGTGGCCGGGGGGCTCTCTGGAAACACCATATATTTT
NA,NA,TRBJ1-3,TRBV27,CASSKGVSLGNTIYF,TGTGCCAGCAGTAAGGGGGTAAGCCTTGGAAACACCATATATTTT
NA,NA,TRBJ1-1,TRBV28,CASSLQGLSGKNTEAFF,TGTGCCAGCAGTTTACAAGGTTTGTCGGGGAAGAACACTGAAGCTTTCTTT
NA,TRBD2,TRBJ2-1,TRBV7-9,CASSFSQAGGWDEQFF,TGTGCCAGCAGCTTTTCTCAGGCGGGAGGTTGGGATGAGCAGTTCTTC
NA,TRBD1,TRBJ2-7,TRBV18,CASSGGQGDLYEQYF,TGTGCCAGCTCAGGTGGACAGGGGGACCTCTACGAGCAGTACTTC
few,NA,TRBJ1-4,TRBV2,CASSPRSPNEKLFF,TGTGCCAGCAGCCCCCGGTCCCCTAATGAAAAACTGTTTTTT
NA,TRBD2,TRBJ2-1,TRBV11-3,CASSLGGRFNEQFF,TGTGCCAGCAGCTTAGGCGGGAGGTTTAATGAGCAGTTCTTC
NA,TRBD1,TRBJ1-5,TRBV6-6,CASSYFGQGGNQPQHF,TGTGCCAGCAGTTACTTTGGACAGGGCGGCAATCAGCCCCAGCATTTT
NA,TRBD2,TRBJ2-7,TRBV28,CASSRSGSFNEQYF,TGTGCCAGCAGTCGTAGCGGGAGTTTCAACGAGCAGTACTTC
NA,TRBD1,TRBJ1-4,TRBV11-2,CASSVRGTEKLFF,TGTGCCAGCAGCGTCAGGGGGACTGAAAAACTGTTTTTT
NA,TRBD1,TRBJ2-7,TRBV29-1,CSVEPGQGREQYF,TGCAGCGTTGAACCAGGACAGGGTCGGGAGCAGTACTTC
NA,TRBD2,TRBJ2-3,TRBV29-1,CSVTRLAGGVLGDTQYF,TGCAGCGTGACCCGACTAGCGGGAGGGGTTCTGGGAGATACGCAGTATTTT
NA,NA,TRBJ2-7,TRBV19,CASSTREKGLGYEQYF,TGTGCCAGTAGTACCCGGGAAAAGGGACTGGGCTACGAGCAGTACTTC
NA,TRBD1,TRBJ1-2,TRBV30,CAWSVRTGGISYYGYTF,TGTGCCTGGAGTGTAAGGACAGGGGGTATATCTTACTATGGCTACACCTTC